This TCR beta chain was recovered during a study of T cell changes during pregnancy in multiple sclerosis. Profiled with immunoSEQ multiplex PCR; TCRdb holds only in-frame clones, not every one. Of about 48,000 clones listed, 88% are singletons. CDR3 size: 16 residues. The germline CDR1 and CDR2 sequences are SGHRS and YFSETQ. V was pared by 2 bases and J by 0 bases, with 3 bases of the junction left unmatched. The receptor's source is a female donor with multiple sclerosis, enrolled in a pregnancy study. The sample in question was CD4+ T cells from peripheral blood mononuclear cells, obtained in the second trimester of pregnancy. V usage is TRBV5-1 and J usage is TRBJ2-2; TRBD2 agrees at 8 bases. CDR3 protein: CASSFGLASNTGELFF. The CDR3 bases are TGCGCCAGCAGCTTCGGACTAGCTTCGAACACCGGGGAGCTGTTTTTT.